This T cell receptor beta chain appears in the sequencing data of a study of spatial heterogeneity in lung cancer. For the study at large: Within raw reads, each unique TCR and UMI combination appeared on average more than ten times.

Germline V CDR1 and CDR2: SGHTA, FQGTGA. This CDR3 contains 15 residues. Trimming cost V 4 bases and J 7 bases; bases outside gene matches: 5. The presence of a unique molecular identifier marked each TCR cDNA molecule. TCRdb itself ran the 5' RACE reads through MiXCR, one entry per CDR3 protein. The sample shows about 4,800 distinct CDR3 sequences, roughly 27% of them seen only once. Time point denoted: sample taken at primary tumor resection. Sequencing was performed on whole RNA extracted from tumor and nontumor lung tissue, or from frozen PBMC, and the material was left unsorted. This rearrangement joins TRBV7-3 to TRBJ1-6, with TRBD1 matching 9 bases. The sequence was collected from a male donor with early-stage non-small cell lung cancer. Here the sequenced sample was PBMCs, taken at surgery. CDR3 coding DNA: TGTGCCAGCAGCTGGCAGACAGGGGGAAATTCACCCCTCCACTTT. This codes for CASSWQTGGNSPLHF.